This T cell receptor beta chain comes out of a study of vaccination effects on CD4 cells after COVID-19. On the study more broadly: ViraFEST assay sequencing came after antigen-specific CD4+ T cells were expanded with viral peptide pools.

Study-wide findings and caveats: Convalescent patients numbered few in the study; early post-infection timepoints were missing entirely.

Researchers isolated CD4+ T cells once ten to eleven days of culture had elapsed. Participants completed two doses of the BNT162b2 or mRNA-1273 vaccine. Cultures received IL-2 medium that replaced half the medium on days 3 and 7. A word on this clone: The target antigen is unknown.

CDR1 and CDR2 from the germline V gene are GTSNPN and SVGIG (reference sequence). Trimming pared 0 bases from V and 7 bases from J, leaving 21 bases between. The CDR3 has 16 residues. The method was immunoSEQ multiplex PCR; TCRdb's version includes in-frame clones alone and lacks a portion of them. The sample consists of 40,000 to 50,000 clones, 55% to 85% of them appearing once. The chain uses TRBV30 and TRBJ1-1, with D possibly being TRBD1 (6 bases). Sequencing used CD4+ T cells from PBMCs cultured without peptide, obtained after COVID-19 vaccination. This TCR was sampled from a human donor who received a COVID-19 vaccine. The CDR3 DNA is TGTGCCTGGAGTGTACTGCGGGGGCGGAGGGCCAATGAAGCTTTCTTT. This encodes CAWSVLRGRRANEAFF.